Listed here are 5 T cell receptor beta chains from one sample, sequenced in a study of blood T cells in healthy people across ages (dated by TCRdb to about 2015). Receptor amplification or capture employed 5' RACE. The instrument given in TCRdb is Illumina HiSeq 2500. The second PCR ran for roughly 7 to 11 cycles and used a J-beta primer mix along with a sample-barcoded 5' primer. TCRdb reprocessed the public reads (quality trimming at Q25 with fastp, clone calling with MiXCR) and kept in-frame beta chains. CDR3 protein duplicates are merged, each entry listing the most common genes and DNA. In all, the sample holds 1.4 million to 1.5 million distinct CDR3 sequences, and roughly 45% of those were seen once. Together, the top ten hold 7.9% of the sample. The material sequenced was blood. The receptor source for this set is a woman between 18 and 29 years old in good health.

This clonotype was seen a few times. The chain carries TRBV6-1 and TRBJ1-2; 9 positions match TRBD1. The germline gives CDR1 MNHNS, CDR2 SASEGT. The V gene end was trimmed by 8 bases and the J gene end by 7 bases; junction bases not matched to a gene: 5. The CDR3 contains 12 residues. CDR3 DNA sequence: TGTGCCAGCGGGGACAGGGTCCCTGGCTACACCTTC. This translates into CASGDRVPGYTF.

The genes are TRBV15 and TRBJ2-7; D tentatively fits TRBD1 or TRBD2 (5 bases each). The CDR3 runs to 13 residues. The V end was cut by 0 bases, the J end by 8 bases, with 11 bases between. Germline assignment: CDR1 LNHNV and CDR2 YYDKDF (reference sequence). The CDR3 nucleotides read TGTGCCACCAGCAGAGATTCGGGGCGGAAGCAGTACTTC. It codes for CATSRDSGRKQYF.

The chain recombines TRBV6-8 with TRBJ2-7; maybe TRBD1 (5 bases). CDR1 is MNHGY, CDR2 SAAAGT, per germline. V was pared by 8 bases and J by 4 bases, with 12 bases between. This CDR3 contains 12 residues. The CDR3 region has the DNA TGTGCCAGCCACGTTCCAGGGTACGAGCAGTACTTC. Its translation is CASHVPGYEQYF.

This clonotype was seen more than once but under ten times. J is TRBJ1-5 and V is TRBV11-2; 7 nucleotides align to TRBD1. The J segment lost 5 bases and the V segment lost 5 bases, leaving 9 bases of the junction unmatched. The CDR3 has 15 amino acids. CDR1 and CDR2 from the germline V gene are SGHAT and FQNNGV. The CDR3 spells CASSPLGDSDQPQHF. CDR3 nucleotides: TGTGCCAGCAGCCCCCTGGGGGACAGCGATCAGCCCCAGCATTTT.

The chain couples TRBV10-3 to TRBJ2-4; maybe TRBD1 (6 bases). With 7 bases removed from V and 13 bases from J, the gap between germline ends came to 26 bases. Germline CDR1 and CDR2: ENHRY and SYGVKD. This CDR3 region has 15 residues. The CDR3 here is CAITGRDTPSAEQYF. The CDR3 nucleotides read TGTGCCATCACAGGACGGGACACACCTTCGGCGGAGCAGTACTTC.